These T cell receptor beta chains were read from a single sample in a study of cytomegalovirus exposure and HLA in healthy donors. Clones were read by immunoSEQ multiplex PCR, and TCRdb kept only the in-frame ones, dropping some. The profile covers 55,000 to 80,000 clones, with 75% appearing a single time and 7% to 9.5% taken by the ten largest. The sample comprised PBMCs. These receptors were collected from a woman in her 30s in good health and CMV-seropositive. Both conserved end residues are part of each CDR3. The D gene is left open where the match is weak. Not all rows give a size; the values are once, few, many and, for expanded clones, a class.

TRBD1	TRBV19	-	TRBJ2-5	TGTGCCAGTCGGGACAGTCGGGCCCAAGAGACCCAGTACTTC	CASRDSRAQETQYF
TRBD2	TRBV13	-	TRBJ2-2	TGTGCCAGCAGCTCCGGACTAGCGGGAGGGCCGGGCACCGGGGAGCTGTTTTTT	CASSSGLAGGPGTGELFF
TRBD2	TRBV5-1	-	TRBJ2-3	TGCGCCAGCAGCGGGCGGGGACTAGAGTCAGATACGCAGTATTTT	CASSGRGLESDTQYF
TRBD1	TRBV5-1	once	TRBJ2-3	TGCGCCAGCAGCTCCCCAACCGGGACAGGGGGCACAGATACGCAGTATTTT	CASSSPTGTGGTDTQYF
-	TRBV28	-	TRBJ1-5	TGTGCCAGCATTCGAGATAATGGCAATCAGCCCCAGCATTTT	CASIRDNGNQPQHF
TRBD1	TRBV29-1	once	TRBJ1-2	TGCAGCGTTGGTGACAGGGGCCATGGCTACACCTTC	CSVGDRGHGYTF
TRBD2	TRBV5-6	-	TRBJ2-2	TGTGCCAGCAGCTATACTAGCGGGACACTCACCGGGGAGCTGTTTTTT	CASSYTSGTLTGELFF
TRBD1	TRBV5-8	-	TRBJ1-5	TGTGCCAGCAGCTTGGACAGGGGAAGGGGTCAGCCCCAGCATTTT	CASSLDRGRGQPQHF
-	TRBV7-9	-	TRBJ2-7	TGTGCCAGCAGTCCCGGACATCTGGGCGAGCAGTACTTC	CASSPGHLGEQYF
-	TRBV6-5	-	TRBJ2-5	TGTGCCAGCAGTTGGAGGGGCGCCCAGTACTTC	CASSWRGAQYF